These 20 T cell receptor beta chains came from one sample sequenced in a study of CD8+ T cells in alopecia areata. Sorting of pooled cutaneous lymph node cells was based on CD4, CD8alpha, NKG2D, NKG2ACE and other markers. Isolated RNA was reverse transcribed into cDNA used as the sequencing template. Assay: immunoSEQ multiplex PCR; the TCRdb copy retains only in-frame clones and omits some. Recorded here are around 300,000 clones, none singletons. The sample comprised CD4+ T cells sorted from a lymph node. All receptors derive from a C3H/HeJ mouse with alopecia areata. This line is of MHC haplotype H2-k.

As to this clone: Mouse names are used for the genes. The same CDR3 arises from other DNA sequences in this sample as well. The sequenced part of the CDR3 DNA is TGTGCCAGCAGTCTGGACAGGGCAAACACA. Its translation is CASSLDRANT. The full CDR3 sequence reads CASSLDRANTEVFF. The chain employs TRBV13-1 and TRBJ1-1, with 8 bases that match TRBD1. From the germline J gene comes the end of the CDR3, since the read stops 4 residues before it. CDR3 length equals 14 residues. The trim removed 4 bases at V and 0 bases at J, leaving 2 bases unmatched. Germline V CDR1 and CDR2: NSHNY, SYGAGN.

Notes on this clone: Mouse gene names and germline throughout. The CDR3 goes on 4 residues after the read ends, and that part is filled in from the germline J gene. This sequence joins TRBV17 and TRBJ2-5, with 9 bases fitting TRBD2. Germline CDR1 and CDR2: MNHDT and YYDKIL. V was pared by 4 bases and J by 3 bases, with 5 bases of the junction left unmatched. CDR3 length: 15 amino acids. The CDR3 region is CASSIRDWEQDTQYF. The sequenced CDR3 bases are TGTGCTAGCAGTATCAGGGACTGGGAGCAAGAC. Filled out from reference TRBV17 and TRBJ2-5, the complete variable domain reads DTTVKQNPRYKLARVGKPVNLICSQTMNHDTMYWYQKKPNQAPKLLLFYYDKILNREADTFEKFQSSRPNNSFCSLYIGSAGLEYSAMYLCASSIRDWEQDTQYFGPGTRLLVL.

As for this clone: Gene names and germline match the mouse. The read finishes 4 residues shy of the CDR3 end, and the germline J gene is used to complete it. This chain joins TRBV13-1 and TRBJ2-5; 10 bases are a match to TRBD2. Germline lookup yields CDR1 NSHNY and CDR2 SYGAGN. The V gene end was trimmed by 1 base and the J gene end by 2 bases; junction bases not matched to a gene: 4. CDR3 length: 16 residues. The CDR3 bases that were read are TGTGCCAGCAGTGATAGCTGGGGGGGCGGCCAAGAC. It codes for CASSDSWGGGQD. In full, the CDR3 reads CASSDSWGGGQDTQYF.

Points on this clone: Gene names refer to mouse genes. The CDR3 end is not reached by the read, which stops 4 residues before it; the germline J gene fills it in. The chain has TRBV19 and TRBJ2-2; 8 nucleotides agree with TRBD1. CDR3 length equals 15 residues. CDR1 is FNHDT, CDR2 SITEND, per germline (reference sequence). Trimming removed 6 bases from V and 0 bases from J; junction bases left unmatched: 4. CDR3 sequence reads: CASNGDRSNTGQLYF. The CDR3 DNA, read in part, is TGTGCCAGCAACGGGGACAGGTCAAACACCGGG.

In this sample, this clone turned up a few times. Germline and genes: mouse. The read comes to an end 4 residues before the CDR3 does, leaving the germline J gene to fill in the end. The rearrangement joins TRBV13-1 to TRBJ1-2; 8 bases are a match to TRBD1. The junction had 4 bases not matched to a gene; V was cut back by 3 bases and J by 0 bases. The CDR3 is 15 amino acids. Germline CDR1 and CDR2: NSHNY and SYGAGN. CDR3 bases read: TGTGCCAGCAGTGGCGAGACAGGGGCAAACTCC. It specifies CASSGETGANS. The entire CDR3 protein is CASSGETGANSDYTF.

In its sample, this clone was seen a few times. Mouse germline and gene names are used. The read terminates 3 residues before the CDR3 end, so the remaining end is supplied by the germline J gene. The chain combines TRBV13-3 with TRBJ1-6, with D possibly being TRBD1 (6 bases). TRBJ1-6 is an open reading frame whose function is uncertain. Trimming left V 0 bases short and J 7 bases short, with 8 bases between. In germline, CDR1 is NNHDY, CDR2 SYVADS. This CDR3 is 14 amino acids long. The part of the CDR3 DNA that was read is TGTGCCAGCAGTGATGCAAGGGGGAATTCGCCC. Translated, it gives CASSDARGNSP. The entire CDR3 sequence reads CASSDARGNSPLYF.

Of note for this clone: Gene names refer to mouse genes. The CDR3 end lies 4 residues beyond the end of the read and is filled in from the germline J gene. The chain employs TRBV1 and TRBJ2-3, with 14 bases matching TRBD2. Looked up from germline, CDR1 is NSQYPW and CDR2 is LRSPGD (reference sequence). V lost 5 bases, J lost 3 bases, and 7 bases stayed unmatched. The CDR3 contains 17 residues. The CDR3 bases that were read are TGCACCTGCAGTCCTCGGGACTGGGGGGGCGGAGCAGAA. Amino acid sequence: CTCSPRDWGGGAE. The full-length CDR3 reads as CTCSPRDWGGGAETLYF. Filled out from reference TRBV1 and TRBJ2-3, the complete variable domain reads VTLLEQNPRWRLVPRGQAVNLRCILKNSQYPWMSWYQQDLQKQLQWLFTLRSPGDKEVKSLPGADYLATRVTDTELRLQVANMSQGRTLYCTCSPRDWGGGAETLYFGSGTRLTVL.

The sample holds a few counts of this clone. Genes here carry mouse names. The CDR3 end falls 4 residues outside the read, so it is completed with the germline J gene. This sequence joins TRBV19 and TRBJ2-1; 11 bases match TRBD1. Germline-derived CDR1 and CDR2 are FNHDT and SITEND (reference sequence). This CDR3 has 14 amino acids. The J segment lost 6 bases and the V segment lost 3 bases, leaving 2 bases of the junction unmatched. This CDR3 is CASSRDRGSAEQFF. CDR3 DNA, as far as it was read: TGTGCCAGCAGTAGGGACAGGGGGAGTGCT.

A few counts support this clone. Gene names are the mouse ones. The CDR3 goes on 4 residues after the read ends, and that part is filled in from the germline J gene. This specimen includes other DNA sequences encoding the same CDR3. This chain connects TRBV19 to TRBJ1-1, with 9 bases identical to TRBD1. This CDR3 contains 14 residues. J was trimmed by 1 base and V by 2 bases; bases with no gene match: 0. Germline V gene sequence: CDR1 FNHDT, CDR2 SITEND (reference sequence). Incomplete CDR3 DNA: TGTGCCAGCAGTATGGGACAGGGAAACACA. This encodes CASSMGQGNT. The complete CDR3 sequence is CASSMGQGNTEVFF.

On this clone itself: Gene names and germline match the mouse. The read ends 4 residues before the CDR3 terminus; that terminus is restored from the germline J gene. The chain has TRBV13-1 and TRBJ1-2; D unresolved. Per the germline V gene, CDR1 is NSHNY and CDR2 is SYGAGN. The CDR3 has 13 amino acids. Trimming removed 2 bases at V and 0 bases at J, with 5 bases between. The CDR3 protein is CASSEPANSDYTF. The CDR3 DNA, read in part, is TGTGCCAGCAGTGAACCTGCAAACTCC.

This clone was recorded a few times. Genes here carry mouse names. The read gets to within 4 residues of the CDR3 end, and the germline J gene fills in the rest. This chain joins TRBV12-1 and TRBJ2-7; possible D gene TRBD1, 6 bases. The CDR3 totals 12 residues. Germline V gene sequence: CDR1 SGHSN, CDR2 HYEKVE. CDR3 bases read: TGTGCCAGCTCCCTACAGGGTTAT. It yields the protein CASSLQGY. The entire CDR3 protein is CASSLQGYEQYF.

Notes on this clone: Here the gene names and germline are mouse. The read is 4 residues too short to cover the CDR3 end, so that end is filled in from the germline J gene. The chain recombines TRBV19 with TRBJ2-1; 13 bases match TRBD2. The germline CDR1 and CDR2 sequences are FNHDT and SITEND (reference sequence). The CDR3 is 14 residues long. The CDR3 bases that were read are TGTGCCAGCAACCGGGACTGGGGGGGGGCT. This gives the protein CASNRDWGGA. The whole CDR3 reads CASNRDWGGAEQFF.

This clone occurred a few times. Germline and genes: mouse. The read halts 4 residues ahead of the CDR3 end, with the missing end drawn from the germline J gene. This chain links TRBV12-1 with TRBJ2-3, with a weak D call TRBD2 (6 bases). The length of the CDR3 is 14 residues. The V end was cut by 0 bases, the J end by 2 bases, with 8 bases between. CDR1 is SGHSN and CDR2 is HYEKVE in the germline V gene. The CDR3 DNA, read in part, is TGTGCCAGCTCTCTCGGGGGGACTGCAGAA. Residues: CASSLGGTAE. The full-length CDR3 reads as CASSLGGTAETLYF.

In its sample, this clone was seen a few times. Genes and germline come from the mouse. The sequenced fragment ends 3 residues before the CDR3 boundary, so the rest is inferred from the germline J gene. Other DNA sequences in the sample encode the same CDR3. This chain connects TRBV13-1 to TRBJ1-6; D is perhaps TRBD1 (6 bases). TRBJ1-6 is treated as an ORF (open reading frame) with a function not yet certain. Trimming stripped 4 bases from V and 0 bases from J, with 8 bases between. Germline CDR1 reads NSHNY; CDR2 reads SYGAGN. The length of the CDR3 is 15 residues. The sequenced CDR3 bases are TGTGCCAGCAGTCGGACAGATTCCTATAATTCGCCC. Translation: CASSRTDSYNSP. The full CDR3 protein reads CASSRTDSYNSPLYF.

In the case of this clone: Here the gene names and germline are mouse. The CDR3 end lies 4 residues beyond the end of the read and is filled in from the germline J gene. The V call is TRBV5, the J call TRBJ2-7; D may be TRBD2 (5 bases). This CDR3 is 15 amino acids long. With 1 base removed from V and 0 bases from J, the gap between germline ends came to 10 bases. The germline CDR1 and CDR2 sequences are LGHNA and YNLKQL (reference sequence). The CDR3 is CASSQGMGSSYEQYF. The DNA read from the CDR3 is TGTGCCAGCAGCCAAGGAATGGGGAGCTCCTAT.

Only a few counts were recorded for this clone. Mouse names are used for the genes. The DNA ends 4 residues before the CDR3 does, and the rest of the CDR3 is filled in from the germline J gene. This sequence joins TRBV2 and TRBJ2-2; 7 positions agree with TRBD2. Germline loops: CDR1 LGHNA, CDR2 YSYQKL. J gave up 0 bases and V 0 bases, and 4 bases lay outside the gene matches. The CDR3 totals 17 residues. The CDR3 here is CASSQESLGANTGQLYF. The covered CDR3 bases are TGTGCCAGCAGCCAAGAATCGCTGGGGGCAAACACCGGG.

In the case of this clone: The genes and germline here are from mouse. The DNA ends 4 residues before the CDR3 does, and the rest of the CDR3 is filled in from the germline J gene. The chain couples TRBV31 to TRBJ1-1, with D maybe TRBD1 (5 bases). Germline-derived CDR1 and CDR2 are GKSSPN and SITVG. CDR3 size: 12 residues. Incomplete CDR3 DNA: TGTGCCTGGAGTCTAAGACAGACA. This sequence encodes CAWSLRQT. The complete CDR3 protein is CAWSLRQTEVFF. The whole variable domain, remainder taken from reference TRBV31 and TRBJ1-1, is AQTIHQWPVAEIKAVGSPLSLGCTIKGKSSPNLYWYWQATGGTLQQLFYSITVGQVESVVQLNLSASRPKDDQFILSTEKLLLSHSGFYLCAWSLRQTEVFFGKGTRLTVV.

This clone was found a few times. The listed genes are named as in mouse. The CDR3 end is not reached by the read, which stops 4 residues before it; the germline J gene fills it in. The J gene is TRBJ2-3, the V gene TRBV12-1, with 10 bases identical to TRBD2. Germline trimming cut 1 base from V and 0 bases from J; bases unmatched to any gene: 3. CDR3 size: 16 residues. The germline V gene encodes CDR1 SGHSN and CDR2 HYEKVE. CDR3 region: CASSLSGLGSAETLYF. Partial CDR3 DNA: TGTGCCAGCTCTCTATCGGGACTGGGGAGTGCAGAA. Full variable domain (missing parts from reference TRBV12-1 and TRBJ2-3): DSGVVQSPRHIIKEKGGRSVLTCIPISGHSNVVWYQQTLGKELKFLIQHYEKVERDKGFLPSRFSVQQFDDYHSEMNMSALELEDSAMYFCASSLSGLGSAETLYFGSGTRLTVL.

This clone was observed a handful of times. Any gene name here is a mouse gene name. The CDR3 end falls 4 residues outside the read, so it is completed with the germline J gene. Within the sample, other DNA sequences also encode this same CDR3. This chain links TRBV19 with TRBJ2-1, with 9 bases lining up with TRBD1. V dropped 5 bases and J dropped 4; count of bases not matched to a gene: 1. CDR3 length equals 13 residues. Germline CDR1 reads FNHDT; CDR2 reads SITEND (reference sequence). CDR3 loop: CASRDRGYAEQFF. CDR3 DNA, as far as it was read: TGTGCCAGCAGGGACAGGGGATATGCT.

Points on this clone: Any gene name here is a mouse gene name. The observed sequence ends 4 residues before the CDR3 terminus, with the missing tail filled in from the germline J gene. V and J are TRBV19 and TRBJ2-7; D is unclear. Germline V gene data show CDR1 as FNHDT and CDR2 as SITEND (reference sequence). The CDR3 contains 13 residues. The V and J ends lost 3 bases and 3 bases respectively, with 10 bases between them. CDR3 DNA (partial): TGTGCCAGCAGTAGCAGACAAAACTAT. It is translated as CASSSRQNY. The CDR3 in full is CASSSRQNYEQYF. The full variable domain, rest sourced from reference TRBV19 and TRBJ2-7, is GGIITQTPKFLIGQEGQKLTLKCQQNFNHDTMYWYRQDSGKGLRLIYYSITENDLQKGDLSEGYDASREKKSSFSLTVTSAQKNEMAVFLCASSSRQNYEQYFGPGTRLTVL.